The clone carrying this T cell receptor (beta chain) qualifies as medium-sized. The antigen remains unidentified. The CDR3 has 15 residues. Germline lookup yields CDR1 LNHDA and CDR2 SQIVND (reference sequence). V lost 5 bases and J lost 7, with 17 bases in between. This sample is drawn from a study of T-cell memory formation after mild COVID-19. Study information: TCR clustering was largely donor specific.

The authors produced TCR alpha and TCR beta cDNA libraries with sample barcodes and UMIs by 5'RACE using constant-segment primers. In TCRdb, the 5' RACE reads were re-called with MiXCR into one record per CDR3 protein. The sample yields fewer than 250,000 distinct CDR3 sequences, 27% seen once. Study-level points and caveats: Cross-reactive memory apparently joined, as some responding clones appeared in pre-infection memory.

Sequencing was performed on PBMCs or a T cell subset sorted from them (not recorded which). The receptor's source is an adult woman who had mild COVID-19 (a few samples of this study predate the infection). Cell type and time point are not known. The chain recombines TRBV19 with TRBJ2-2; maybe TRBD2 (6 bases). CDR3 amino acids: CASSPGTFLLGELFF. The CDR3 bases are TGTGCCAGTAGTCCCGGGACTTTCTTACTCGGGGAGCTGTTTTTT.